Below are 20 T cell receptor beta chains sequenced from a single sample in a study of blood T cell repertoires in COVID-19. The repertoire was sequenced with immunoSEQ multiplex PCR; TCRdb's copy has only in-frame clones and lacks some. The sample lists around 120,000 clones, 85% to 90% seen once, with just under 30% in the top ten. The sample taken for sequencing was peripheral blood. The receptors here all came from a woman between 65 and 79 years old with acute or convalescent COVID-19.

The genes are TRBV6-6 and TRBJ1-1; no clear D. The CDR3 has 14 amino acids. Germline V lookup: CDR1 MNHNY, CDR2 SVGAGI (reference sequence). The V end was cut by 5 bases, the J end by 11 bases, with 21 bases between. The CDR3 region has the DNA TGTGCCAGCAGTGAGCTAGAGTACGGCTGGCGGGCTTTCTTT. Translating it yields CASSELEYGWRAFF.

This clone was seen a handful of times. For the CDR3, the DNA is TGTGCCAGCAGTTACCAGACAGAGGCTGAAGCTTTCTTT. It encodes CASSYQTEAEAFF. V and J are TRBV6-6 and TRBJ1-1; tentatively, D is TRBD1 (5 bases). The CDR3 totals 13 residues. Germline CDR1 reads MNHNY; CDR2 reads SVGAGI (reference sequence). Trimming pared 2 bases from V and 6 bases from J, leaving 10 bases between.

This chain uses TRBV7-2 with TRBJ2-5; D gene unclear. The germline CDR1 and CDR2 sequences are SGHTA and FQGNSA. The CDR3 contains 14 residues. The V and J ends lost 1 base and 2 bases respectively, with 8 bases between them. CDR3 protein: CASSLGPVQETQYF. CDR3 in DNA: TGTGCCAGCAGCTTAGGCCCGGTTCAAGAGACCCAGTACTTC.

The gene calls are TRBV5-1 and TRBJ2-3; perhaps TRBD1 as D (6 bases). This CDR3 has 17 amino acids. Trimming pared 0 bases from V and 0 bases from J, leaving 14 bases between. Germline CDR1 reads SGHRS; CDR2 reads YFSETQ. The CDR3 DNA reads TGCGCCAGCAGCTTGGGTTTTCAGGGGTCTAGCACAGATACGCAGTATTTT. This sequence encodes CASSLGFQGSSTDTQYF.

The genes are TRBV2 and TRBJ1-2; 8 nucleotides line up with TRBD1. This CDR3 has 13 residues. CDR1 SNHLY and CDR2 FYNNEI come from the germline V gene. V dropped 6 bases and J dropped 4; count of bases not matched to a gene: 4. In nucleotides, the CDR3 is TGTGCCAGCAGCCGACAGGGGAGCTATGGCTACACCTTC. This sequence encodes CASSRQGSYGYTF.

CDR3 nucleotide sequence: TGCGCCAGCAGCCGCCTACAGGGTGGGGACACTGAAGCTTTCTTT. Translating it yields CASSRLQGGDTEAFF. This chain uses TRBV4-1 with TRBJ1-1, with a weak D call TRBD1 (6 bases). Deletions cut 4 bases from V and 3 bases from J, with 15 bases between. This CDR3 is built from 15 residues. Germline-derived CDR1 and CDR2 are MGHRA and YSYEKL.

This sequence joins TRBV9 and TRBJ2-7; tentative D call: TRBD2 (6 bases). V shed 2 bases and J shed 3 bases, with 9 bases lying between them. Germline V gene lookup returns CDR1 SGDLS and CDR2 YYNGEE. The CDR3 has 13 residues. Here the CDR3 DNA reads TGTGCCAGCAGCGTCGGAGGGAGCTACGAGCAGTACTTC. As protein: CASSVGGSYEQYF.

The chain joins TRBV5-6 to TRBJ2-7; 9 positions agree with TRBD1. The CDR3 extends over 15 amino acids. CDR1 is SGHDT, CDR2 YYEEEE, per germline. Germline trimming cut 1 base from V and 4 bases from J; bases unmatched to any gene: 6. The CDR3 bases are TGTGCCAGCAGCTTGACGATTGGACAGGGGTACGAGCAGTACTTC. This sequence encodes CASSLTIGQGYEQYF.

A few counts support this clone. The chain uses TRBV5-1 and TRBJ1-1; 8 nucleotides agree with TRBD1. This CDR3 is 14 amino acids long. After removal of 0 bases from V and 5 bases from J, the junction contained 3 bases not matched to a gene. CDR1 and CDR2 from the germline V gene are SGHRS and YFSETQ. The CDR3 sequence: CASSLDRGRTEAFF. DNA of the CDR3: TGCGCCAGCAGCTTGGACAGGGGGAGAACTGAAGCTTTCTTT.

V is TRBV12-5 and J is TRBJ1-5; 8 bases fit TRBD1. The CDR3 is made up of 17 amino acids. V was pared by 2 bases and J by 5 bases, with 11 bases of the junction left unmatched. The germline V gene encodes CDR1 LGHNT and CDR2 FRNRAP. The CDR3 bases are TGTGCTAGTGGTTTGTCTCCGGACAGGGCCCCCCATCAGCCCCAGCATTTT. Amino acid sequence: CASGLSPDRAPHQPQHF.

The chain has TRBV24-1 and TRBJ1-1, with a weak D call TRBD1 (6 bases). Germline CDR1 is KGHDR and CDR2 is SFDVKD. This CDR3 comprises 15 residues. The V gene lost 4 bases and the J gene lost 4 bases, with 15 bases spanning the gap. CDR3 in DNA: TGTGCCACCAGTGACTCAACAGGGTACGGCACTGAAGCTTTCTTT. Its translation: CATSDSTGYGTEAFF.

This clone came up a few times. Here the CDR3 reads CASSKGLAGGQETQYF. CDR3 sequence (DNA): TGTGCCAGCAGCAAAGGACTAGCGGGGGGACAAGAGACCCAGTACTTC. V usage is TRBV7-9 and J usage is TRBJ2-5; 14 bases are a match to TRBD2. The germline V gene encodes CDR1 SEHNR and CDR2 FQNEAQ (reference sequence). The CDR3 is made up of 16 amino acids. The trim removed 5 bases at V and 2 bases at J, leaving 4 bases unmatched.

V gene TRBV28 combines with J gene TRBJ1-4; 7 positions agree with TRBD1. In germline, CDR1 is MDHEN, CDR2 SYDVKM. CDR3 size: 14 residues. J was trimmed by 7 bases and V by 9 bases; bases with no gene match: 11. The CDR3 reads CASFGDRSIEKLFF. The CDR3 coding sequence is TGTGCCAGTTTCGGGGACAGATCAATTGAAAAACTGTTTTTT.

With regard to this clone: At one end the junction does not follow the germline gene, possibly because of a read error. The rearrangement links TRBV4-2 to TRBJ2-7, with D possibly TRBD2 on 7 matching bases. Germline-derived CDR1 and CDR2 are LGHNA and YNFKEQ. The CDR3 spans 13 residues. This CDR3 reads CASSLIQGGAAIF. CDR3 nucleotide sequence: TGTGCCAGCAGCCTGATCCAAGGGGGGGCCGCTATCTTC.

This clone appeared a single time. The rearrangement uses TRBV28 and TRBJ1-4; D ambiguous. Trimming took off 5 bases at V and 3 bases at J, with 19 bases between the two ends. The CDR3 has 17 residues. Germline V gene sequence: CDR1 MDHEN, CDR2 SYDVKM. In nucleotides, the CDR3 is TGTGCCAGCAGTCTCATTCTTCGGGGAAGGGCTAATGAAAAACTGTTTTTT. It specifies CASSLILRGRANEKLFF.

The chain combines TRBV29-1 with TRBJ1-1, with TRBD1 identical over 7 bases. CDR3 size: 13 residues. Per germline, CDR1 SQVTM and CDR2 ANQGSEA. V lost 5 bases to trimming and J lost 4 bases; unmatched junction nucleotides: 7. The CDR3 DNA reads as TGCAGCGTTTATGGGCAGGGGGTCACTGAAGCTTTCTTT. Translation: CSVYGQGVTEAFF.

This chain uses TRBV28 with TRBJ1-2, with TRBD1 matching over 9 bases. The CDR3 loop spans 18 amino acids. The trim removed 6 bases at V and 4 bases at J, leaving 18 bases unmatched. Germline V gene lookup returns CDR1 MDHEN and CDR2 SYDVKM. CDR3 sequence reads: CASSNAGTGTLSFYGYTF. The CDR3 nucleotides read TGTGCCAGCAGCAACGCCGGGACAGGGACCCTATCATTCTATGGCTACACCTTC.

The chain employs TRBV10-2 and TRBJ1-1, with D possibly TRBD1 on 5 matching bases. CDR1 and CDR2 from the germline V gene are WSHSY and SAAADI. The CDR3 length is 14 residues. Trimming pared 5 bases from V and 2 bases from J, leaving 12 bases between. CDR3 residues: CASSLTGDNTEAFF. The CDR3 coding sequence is TGCGCCAGCAGTCTAACAGGAGACAACACTGAAGCTTTCTTT.

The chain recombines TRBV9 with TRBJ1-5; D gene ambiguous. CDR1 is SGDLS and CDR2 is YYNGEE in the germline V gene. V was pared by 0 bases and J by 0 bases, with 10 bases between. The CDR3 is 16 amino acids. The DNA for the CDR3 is TGTGCCAGCAGCGTAGGGCCACATTATAGCAATCAGCCCCAGCATTTT. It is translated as CASSVGPHYSNQPQHF.

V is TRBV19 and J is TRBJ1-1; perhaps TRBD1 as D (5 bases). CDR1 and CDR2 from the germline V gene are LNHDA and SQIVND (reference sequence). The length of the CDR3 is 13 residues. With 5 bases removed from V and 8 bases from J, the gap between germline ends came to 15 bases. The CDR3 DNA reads TGTGCCAGTAGTCCCCTGGGGGGGGGAGAAGCTTTCTTT. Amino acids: CASSPLGGGEAFF.